The 22 T cell receptor beta chains in this list originate from one sample, sequenced in a study of CD4 T cells in relation to SARS-CoV-2 and coronaviruses. Unexposed donor CD4+ T cells date from about 2011-2018, before the COVID-19 pandemic. Clones were read by immunoSEQ multiplex PCR, and TCRdb kept only the in-frame ones, dropping some. The sample includes about 68,000 clones, 93% of them seen just once. Sequencing was carried out using naive CD4+ T cells from PBMCs. Documented subset: naive CD4+ T cells isolated by negative enrichment. The receptors here all came from a human donor in good health.

The chain couples TRBV5-1 to TRBJ2-3; D remains ambiguous. Trimming cost V 0 bases and J 6 bases, with 14 bases left between them. The CDR3 extends over 15 amino acids. CDR1 is SGHRS, CDR2 YFSETQ, per germline. CDR3 coding DNA: TGCGCCAGCAGCTTGGCCGTTGACCTCACGGATACGCAGTATTTT. Amino acid sequence: CASSLAVDLTDTQYF. The whole variable domain, filled in from reference TRBV5-1 and TRBJ2-3, reads KAGVTQTPRYLIKTRGQQVTLSCSPISGHRSVSWYQQTPGQGLQFLFEYFSETQRNKGNFPGRFSGRQFSNSRSEMNVSTLELGDSALYLCASSLAVDLTDTQYFGPGTRLTVL.

The genes are TRBV2 and TRBJ2-7, with D possibly TRBD2 on 5 matching bases. Germline V gene data show CDR1 as SNHLY and CDR2 as FYNNEI. CDR3 length: 14 residues. Trimming pared 3 bases from V and 5 bases from J, leaving 14 bases between. CDR3 DNA sequence: TGTGCCAGCAGTGACCCGGGGTTAAGCGACGAGCAGTACTTC. Encoded protein: CASSDPGLSDEQYF.

V and J are TRBV20-1 and TRBJ2-7, with TRBD1 matching over 7 bases. This CDR3 spans 14 amino acids. V lost 3 bases and J lost 2; bases outside the gene matches: 7. Germline V gene data show CDR1 as DFQATT and CDR2 as SNEGSKA (reference sequence). DNA of the CDR3: TGCAGTGCTAGTCTCGCGACAGGGACCTACGAGCAGTACTTC. Protein: CSASLATGTYEQYF.

The rearrangement joins TRBV24-1 to TRBJ1-6, with D unresolved. Germline CDR1 is KGHDR and CDR2 is SFDVKD. Trimming cost V 3 bases and J 14 bases, with 16 bases left between them. The CDR3 length is 14 residues. As DNA, the CDR3 is TGTGCCACCAGTGATCCTTCTAGGCCGTTCGCCCTCCACTTT. Encoded protein: CATSDPSRPFALHF.

In its sample, this clone was seen once. The chain recombines TRBV11-3 with TRBJ2-1; D may correspond to TRBD1 or TRBD2 (5 bases each). Germline CDR1 SGHNT, CDR2 YENEEA. The CDR3 has 15 residues. V was trimmed by 1 base and J by 0 bases, leaving 7 bases between them. The CDR3 here is CASSLGDHSYNEQFF. CDR3 nucleotides: TGTGCCAGCAGCTTAGGGGACCACTCCTACAATGAGCAGTTCTTC.

The chain links TRBV5-1 to TRBJ2-7, with a tentative D call TRBD1 (6 bases). Per germline, CDR1 SGHRS and CDR2 YFSETQ. V was trimmed by 3 bases and J by 2 bases, leaving 9 bases between them. This CDR3 region has 13 residues. CDR3 coding DNA: TGCGCCAGCAGCTCCGAGGGGGCCTACGAGCAGTACTTC. It yields the protein CASSSEGAYEQYF.

The genes are TRBV21-1 and TRBJ2-3; the D segment call TRBD1 is taken from the table without a DNA check. TRBV21-1 is a recognized pseudogene. The CDR3 is 13 amino acids. CDR3 DNA: TGTGCCAAAACAGCCGCTAGCACAGATACGCAGTATTTT. Protein: CAKTAASTDTQYF.

This chain joins TRBV2 and TRBJ1-5; 7 bases map to TRBD1. The CDR3 consists of 15 residues. CDR1 and CDR2 (germline): SNHLY, FYNNEI. V trimming: 6 bases; J trimming: 0 bases; junction bases outside the gene matches: 5. CDR3 sequence (DNA): TGTGCCAGCAGCCGGGACAGTTATAGCAATCAGCCCCAGCATTTT. This codes for CASSRDSYSNQPQHF.

This rearrangement joins TRBV21-1 to TRBJ1-3. TRBV21-1 is deemed a pseudogene. The CDR3 extends over 13 amino acids. The CDR3 bases are TGTGCCAGCCCCGCAGTCAGCGGAAACACCATATATTTT. Its protein product is CASPAVSGNTIYF.

The chain couples TRBV6-5 to TRBJ2-7, with D perhaps assigned TRBD1 or TRBD2 (7 bases each). The CDR3 loop spans 14 amino acids. Germline-derived CDR1 and CDR2 are MNHEY and SVGAGI. Trimming left V 6 bases short and J 3 bases short, with 15 bases between. The CDR3 DNA reads as TGTGCCAGCAGCCAGGGAGGGGGCGGCTACGAGCAGTACTTC. Residues: CASSQGGGGYEQYF.

This sequence joins TRBV7-7 and TRBJ2-5; 12 nucleotides match TRBD2. CDR3 length: 17 residues. Germline CDR1 SSHAT, CDR2 FNYEAQ (reference sequence). V lost 1 base, J lost 3 bases, and 6 bases stayed unmatched. The CDR3 loop is CASSLGSLAGGEETQYF. CDR3 bases: TGTGCCAGCAGCTTAGGGTCCCTAGCGGGGGGGGAAGAGACCCAGTACTTC.

V and J are TRBV20-1 and TRBJ2-7; D is undetermined. With 3 bases removed from V and 3 bases from J, the gap between germline ends came to 0 bases. Germline CDR1 is DFQATT and CDR2 is SNEGSKA (reference sequence). This CDR3 is 9 amino acids long. CDR3 in amino acids: CSASYEQYF. DNA for the CDR3: TGCAGTGCTAGCTACGAGCAGTACTTC.

This rearrangement joins TRBV15 to TRBJ1-5; D is possibly TRBD1 (5 bases). In germline, CDR1 is LNHNV, CDR2 YYDKDF (reference sequence). The CDR3 sequence is 15 residues long. V lost 1 base, J lost 7 bases, and 14 bases lay in between. The CDR3 DNA is TGTGCCACCAGCAGAGCTGTGGGGGTCGTGCAGCCCCAGCATTTT. The encoded protein is CATSRAVGVVQPQHF.

The chain joins TRBV24-1 to TRBJ2-7; 12 bases align to TRBD1. This CDR3 has 15 amino acids. Trimming at V came to 3 bases and at J to 3 bases, leaving 2 bases not matched to a gene. Germline CDR1 reads KGHDR; CDR2 reads SFDVKD. CDR3 residues: CATSDGTGGFYEQYF. The CDR3 coding sequence is TGTGCCACCAGTGATGGGACAGGGGGCTTCTACGAGCAGTACTTC.

This clone was observed a single time. The chain couples TRBV14 to TRBJ2-1; D call uncertain. The V end was cut by 2 bases, the J end by 2 bases, with 4 bases between. The CDR3 is 13 residues long. Germline CDR1 SGHDN, CDR2 FVKESK. The CDR3: CASSQSTYNEQFF. CDR3 DNA: TGTGCCAGCAGCCAAAGTACCTACAATGAGCAGTTCTTC.

This sequence joins TRBV9 and TRBJ1-6; the D gene is possibly TRBD1 (5 bases). CDR3 length: 14 amino acids. CDR1 and CDR2 from the germline V gene are SGDLS and YYNGEE. Trimming cost V 3 bases and J 6 bases, with 10 bases left between them. The CDR3 DNA is TGTGCCAGCAGCGAGGGGTCGGGTAATTCACCCCTCCACTTT. Protein: CASSEGSGNSPLHF.

The V call is TRBV11-2, the J call TRBJ2-1; D is possibly TRBD1 or TRBD2 (5 bases each). Trimming took 5 bases from V and 6 from J, leaving 17 bases between them. Germline V gives CDR1 SGHAT, CDR2 FQNNGV. The CDR3 length is 15 residues. The CDR3 loop reads CASSPLRGEFNEQFF. Written as DNA, the CDR3 is TGTGCCAGCAGCCCTCTAAGAGGGGAATTCAATGAGCAGTTCTTC.

The chain uses TRBV7-8 and TRBJ1-1, with 10 bases fitting TRBD1. The CDR3 is made up of 14 amino acids. The germline gives CDR1 SGHVS, CDR2 FQNEAQ. V dropped 3 bases and J dropped 3; count of bases not matched to a gene: 1. The DNA of the CDR3 is TGTGCCAGCAGCTTGACAGGGGGCTACACTGAAGCTTTCTTT. Translation gives CASSLTGGYTEAFF.

The rearrangement uses TRBV18 and TRBJ2-2; 7 bases fit TRBD1. V dropped 3 bases and J dropped 4; count of bases not matched to a gene: 11. Germline values: CDR1 KGHSH, CDR2 LQKENI. The CDR3 length is 17 residues. The CDR3 is CASSPGTAELSTGELFF. CDR3 nucleotides: TGTGCCAGCTCACCCGGGACAGCAGAATTATCCACCGGGGAGCTGTTTTTT.

The chain's CDR3 is CASSQSGLQETQYF. In nucleotides, the CDR3 is TGTGCCAGCAGCCAATCAGGACTTCAAGAGACCCAGTACTTC. The V gene is TRBV3-1 (or the pseudogene TRBV3-2), the J gene TRBJ2-5; tentatively, D is TRBD2 (5 bases). This CDR3 contains 14 residues. Germline CDR1 LGHDT, CDR2 YNNKEL (reference sequence). The V and J ends lost 2 bases and 2 bases respectively, with 9 bases between them.

This clone appeared a single time. The chain links TRBV6-4 to TRBJ1-1, with D unclear. This CDR3 has 16 residues. Trimming left V 10 bases short and J 0 bases short, with 21 bases between. Germline V CDR1 and CDR2: MRHNA, SNTAGT. The CDR3 nucleotides are TGTGCCACCCGGGGAGGATGGGGAGGGATGAACACTGAAGCTTTCTTT. Translated: CATRGGWGGMNTEAFF.

Only a few counts were recorded for this clone. V gene TRBV6-1 combines with J gene TRBJ2-3; the match to TRBD2 covers 10 bases. Germline V gene data show CDR1 as MNHNS and CDR2 as SASEGT. The CDR3 contains 17 residues. V was clipped by 4 bases and J by 0 bases; unmatched bases: 7. The CDR3 DNA reads as TGTGCCAGCAGTGGAGATGGACTAGCGGCTAGCACAGATACGCAGTATTTT. Translated, it gives CASSGDGLAASTDTQYF.